The present T cell receptor (beta chain) was sequenced within a study of siplizumab effects on memory and regulatory T cells. Study results and caveats: Naive or memory phenotype was unassignable for roughly 80-96% of proliferating CD4+ or CD8+ clones. Contribution to the alloresponse seemed major for naive T cells, which also seemed more diverse than memory cells. A small minority of alloreactive clones were mapped to unstimulated subsets.

The CDR3 length is 12 residues. CDR1 and CDR2 from the germline V gene are MNHEY and SVGAGI. About this clone itself: Antigen: not known.

Generated by immunoSEQ multiplex PCR, the TCRdb table keeps only in-frame clones and is missing some. This sample has under 140,000 clones, with roughly 90% found just once. This chain connects TRBV6-5 to TRBJ2-5; TRBD1 matches 8 bases. The J call may be incorrect, as the DNA end agrees better with TRBJ2-7. Sequenced: CD4+ T cells sorted from blood. The receptor was derived from a human donor in good health. CDR3 DNA: TGTGCCAGCAGGACAGGGGCCTACGAGCAGTACTTC. Protein product: CASRTGAYEQYF.